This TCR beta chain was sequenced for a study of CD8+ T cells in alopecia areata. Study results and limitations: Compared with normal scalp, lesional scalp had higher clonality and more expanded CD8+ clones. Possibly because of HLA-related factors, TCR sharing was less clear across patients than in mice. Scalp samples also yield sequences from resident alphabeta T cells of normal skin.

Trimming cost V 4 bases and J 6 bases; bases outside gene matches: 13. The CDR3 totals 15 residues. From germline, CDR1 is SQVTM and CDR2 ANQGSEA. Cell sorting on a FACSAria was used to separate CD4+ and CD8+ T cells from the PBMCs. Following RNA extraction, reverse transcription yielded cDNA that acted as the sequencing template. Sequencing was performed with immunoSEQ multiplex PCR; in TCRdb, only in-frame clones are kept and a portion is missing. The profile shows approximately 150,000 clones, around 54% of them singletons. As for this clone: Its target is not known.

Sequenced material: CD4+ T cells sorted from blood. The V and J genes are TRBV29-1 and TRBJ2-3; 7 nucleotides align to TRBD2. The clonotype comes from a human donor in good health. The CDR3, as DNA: TGCAGCGTTGTTTCACCTAGCGGCAGGAGGGATACGCAGTATTTT. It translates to CSVVSPSGRRDTQYF.